The 2 T cell receptor beta chains listed next were all sequenced from one sample in a study of post-analysis software for immune sequencing data. Overall study results and limits: Roughly five TRBV segments were more frequent in patients than controls; TRBV5-6, TRBV5-1 and TRBV20-1 belonged to this group.

The antigens for these receptors are not known. Unique molecular identifiers featured in each of the TCR beta cDNA libraries. TCRdb used MiXCR to reprocess the PCR reads, holding one entry per CDR3 protein. This sample yields hundreds of thousands of distinct CDR3 sequences, of which around 64% are seen a single time; approximately 11% belongs to the top ten. Input material: blood. The receptors originated from a girl aged 2 to 10 with multiple sclerosis.

The chain couples TRBV7-9 to TRBJ2-3; no clear D gene. The CDR3 loop spans 13 amino acids. Germline assignment: CDR1 SEHNR and CDR2 FQNEAQ (reference sequence). V lost 3 bases to trimming and J lost 6 bases, with 10 bases between them. The CDR3 is CASSFDSSDTQYF. The CDR3 DNA reads TGTGCCAGCAGCTTCGACTCTTCGGATACGCAGTATTTT.

This clonotype occurred a few times. The J gene is TRBJ2-5, the V gene TRBV6-5; D unclear. Per the germline V gene, CDR1 is MNHEY and CDR2 is SVGAGI. V was pared by 5 bases and J by 7 bases, with 26 bases between. This CDR3 region has 17 residues. CDR3: CASSTPVGLGRVGTQYF. The CDR3 nucleotides read TGTGCCAGCAGTACCCCGGTGGGTCTAGGAAGAGTCGGGACCCAGTACTTC.